The TCR beta chain under discussion was sequenced for a study of blood T cell repertoires in COVID-19. Study-wide context: COVID-19 samples collected from the United States, Italy and Spain covered acute and convalescent phases.

CDR1 and CDR2 (germline): MDHEN, SYDVKM. The CDR3 runs to 13 residues. The germline V and J ends were trimmed by 7 bases and 4 bases, with 13 bases remaining between them. In the authors' methods: Cell counts per sample came from amplifying reference gene primers. Sequencing used immunoSEQ multiplex PCR; TCRdb keeps in-frame clones, though not all of them. That table supplies the V and J calls and clone size; D and trimming were determined from the DNA. The table lists some 180,000 clones, around 80% of them singletons. V gene TRBV28 combines with J gene TRBJ1-1, with D perhaps TRBD1 (5 bases). This TCR came from a woman of 80 years or more with active or convalescent COVID-19. Sequenced material: peripheral blood. Written as DNA, the CDR3 is TGTGCCAGCACCCGCCGGGGGACCACTGAAGCTTTCTTT. It codes for CASTRRGTTEAFF.